This is a list of T cell receptor beta chains from one sample in a study of cytomegalovirus exposure and HLA in healthy donors. The repertoire was sequenced with immunoSEQ multiplex PCR; TCRdb's copy has only in-frame clones and lacks some. The table has fewer than 250,000 clones, roughly 80% seen once. Sequencing was carried out using PBMCs. These receptors came from a woman younger than 30 in good health and CMV-seronegative. The CDR3 runs from the conserved cysteine through the conserved F or W. Each record gives: clone size, D gene, J gene, V gene, CDR3 DNA, CDR3 protein. D genes are given only for firm matches. Size values are once, few and many counts, or a class for expanded clones, and some rows have none.

clone size: once; D gene: -; J gene: TRBJ1-1; V gene: TRBV11-3; CDR3 DNA: TGTGCCAGCAGCTTCGGGGAAATGAACACTGAAGCTTTCTTT; CDR3 protein: CASSFGEMNTEAFF
clone size: -; D gene: -; J gene: TRBJ2-7; V gene: TRBV27; CDR3 DNA: TGTGCCAGCAGTTACCAACAATCCTACGAGCAGTACTTC; CDR3 protein: CASSYQQSYEQYF
clone size: -; D gene: -; J gene: TRBJ2-2; V gene: TRBV11-2; CDR3 DNA: TGTGCCAGCAGCCTCACTAGTATTTCCGGGGAGCTGTTTTTT; CDR3 protein: CASSLTSISGELFF
clone size: -; D gene: TRBD1; J gene: TRBJ2-7; V gene: TRBV28; CDR3 DNA: TGTGCCAGCAGTTACCTGACAGGGGGGATCTACGAGCAGTACTTC; CDR3 protein: CASSYLTGGIYEQYF
clone size: -; D gene: -; J gene: TRBJ2-1; V gene: TRBV18; CDR3 DNA: TGTGCCAGCTCACCACCCGAAGGCGGCACCTACAATGAGCAGTTCTTC; CDR3 protein: CASSPPEGGTYNEQFF
clone size: -; D gene: -; J gene: TRBJ2-7; V gene: TRBV19; CDR3 DNA: TGTGCCAGTAGCCAAGATGGGGGACTCTACGAGCAGTACTTC; CDR3 protein: CASSQDGGLYEQYF
clone size: -; D gene: TRBD1; J gene: TRBJ2-2; V gene: TRBV14; CDR3 DNA: TGTGCCAGCAGCCGAGCGACAGGGGGCAACGGGGAGCTGTTTTTT; CDR3 protein: CASSRATGGNGELFF
clone size: -; D gene: TRBD1; J gene: TRBJ1-4; V gene: TRBV11-1; CDR3 DNA: TGTGCCAGCAGCTCGAGGGAAACAGGGGGCGATCTTGAAAAACTGTTTTTT; CDR3 protein: CASSSRETGGDLEKLFF
clone size: -; D gene: TRBD1; J gene: TRBJ2-5; V gene: TRBV5-8; CDR3 DNA: TGTGCCAGCAGCCGTGGACAGGGCGTTTTAGAGACCCAGTACTTC; CDR3 protein: CASSRGQGVLETQYF
clone size: few; D gene: TRBD1; J gene: TRBJ1-4; V gene: TRBV7-9; CDR3 DNA: TGTGCCAGCAGCTGGGGACAGGGAAATGAAAAACTGTTTTTT; CDR3 protein: CASSWGQGNEKLFF
clone size: once; D gene: TRBD2; J gene: TRBJ2-3; V gene: TRBV14; CDR3 DNA: TGTGCCAGCAGCCCACTAGCGGGACCGAGCACAGATACGCAGTATTTT; CDR3 protein: CASSPLAGPSTDTQYF
clone size: -; D gene: TRBD1; J gene: TRBJ1-2; V gene: TRBV7-8; CDR3 DNA: TGTGCCAGCAGCTTAGGACAGGGAAACTATGGCTACACCTTC; CDR3 protein: CASSLGQGNYGYTF
clone size: -; D gene: -; J gene: TRBJ1-6; V gene: TRBV5-5; CDR3 DNA: TGTGCCAGCAGCTCCTCCGGGACAAGCTCACCCCTCCACTTT; CDR3 protein: CASSSSGTSSPLHF
clone size: -; D gene: -; J gene: TRBJ1-1; V gene: TRBV29-1; CDR3 DNA: TGCAGCGTTGAGAGGGCCTTGTCGGCTTTCTTT; CDR3 protein: CSVERALSAFF
clone size: -; D gene: TRBD1; J gene: TRBJ2-5; V gene: TRBV27; CDR3 DNA: TGTGCCAGCAGACCCCCGGACAGGGAAGAGACCCAGTACTTC; CDR3 protein: CASRPPDREETQYF
clone size: -; D gene: TRBD1; J gene: TRBJ1-3; V gene: TRBV4-2; CDR3 DNA: TGTGCCAGCAGCCAAGGAGACAGGGGGCCTGGAAACACCATATATTTT; CDR3 protein: CASSQGDRGPGNTIYF
clone size: -; D gene: -; J gene: TRBJ2-3; V gene: TRBV5-1; CDR3 DNA: TGCGCCAGCAGCGGGGGCGGGGGTGCTAGCACAGATACGCAGTATTTT; CDR3 protein: CASSGGGGASTDTQYF
clone size: once; D gene: TRBD1; J gene: TRBJ1-2; V gene: TRBV29-1; CDR3 DNA: TGCAGCGTTGAAGATCAGGGGGACGGAGTTACCTTC; CDR3 protein: CSVEDQGDGVTF
clone size: -; D gene: TRBD1; J gene: TRBJ1-1; V gene: TRBV5-6; CDR3 DNA: TGTGCCAGCAGCTGGTACAGGGGGCGAAACACTGAAGCTTTCTTT; CDR3 protein: CASSWYRGRNTEAFF
clone size: -; D gene: -; J gene: TRBJ2-7; V gene: TRBV5-4; CDR3 DNA: TGTGCCAGCAGCTTGGATATGGGGGCGCTTATGGAGCAGTACTTC; CDR3 protein: CASSLDMGALMEQYF
clone size: once; D gene: TRBD2; J gene: TRBJ2-1; V gene: TRBV28; CDR3 DNA: TGTGCCAGCAGCCCTGGGACTAGCGGGGCCAATGAGCAGTTCTTC; CDR3 protein: CASSPGTSGANEQFF
clone size: -; D gene: TRBD1; J gene: TRBJ1-2; V gene: TRBV15; CDR3 DNA: TGTGCCACCAGCAGAGATCGGGACAGGGCGGGTTATGGCTACACCTTC; CDR3 protein: CATSRDRDRAGYGYTF
clone size: -; D gene: -; J gene: TRBJ1-6; V gene: TRBV28; CDR3 DNA: TGTGCCAGCAACGCAGCCCCTCAGGGTAATTCACCCCTCCACTTT; CDR3 protein: CASNAAPQGNSPLHF
clone size: -; D gene: TRBD1; J gene: TRBJ1-1; V gene: TRBV5-4; CDR3 DNA: TGTGCCAGCAGCTTTTCCCCCGGGACAGGGTTCACTGAAGCTTTCTTT; CDR3 protein: CASSFSPGTGFTEAFF
clone size: -; D gene: -; J gene: TRBJ1-1; V gene: TRBV4-3; CDR3 DNA: TGCGCCAGCAGCCAAGATTTAGGAGGGTACACTGAAGCTTTCTTT; CDR3 protein: CASSQDLGGYTEAFF
clone size: -; D gene: -; J gene: TRBJ1-5; V gene: TRBV18; CDR3 DNA: TGTGCCAGCTCACGTCAGGAAAGCAATCAGCCCCAGCATTTT; CDR3 protein: CASSRQESNQPQHF
clone size: -; D gene: -; J gene: TRBJ1-2; V gene: TRBV28; CDR3 DNA: TGTGCCAGCAGTTTGGACAGCACCTATGGCTACACCTTC; CDR3 protein: CASSLDSTYGYTF
clone size: -; D gene: TRBD2; J gene: TRBJ2-2; V gene: TRBV7-2; CDR3 DNA: TGTGCCAGCAGCTTAATTACTAGCGGGAGAAACACCGGGGAGCTGTTTTTT; CDR3 protein: CASSLITSGRNTGELFF
clone size: -; D gene: -; J gene: TRBJ1-2; V gene: TRBV19; CDR3 DNA: TGTGCCAGCGCCGAACGAGGGAACGGCTATGGCTACACCTTC; CDR3 protein: CASAERGNGYGYTF
clone size: -; D gene: -; J gene: TRBJ2-7; V gene: TRBV5-6; CDR3 DNA: TGTGCCAGCAGCTACACAGGGCTGGACGAGCAGTACTTC; CDR3 protein: CASSYTGLDEQYF